The TCR beta chain under discussion was sequenced for a study of blood T cells in healthy people across ages. Notes on the study in general: The study regarded diversity estimates from one million T cells as underestimates.

Primed by a sample-barcoded 5' primer and a J-beta primer mix, a second PCR proceeded for about 6 to 11 cycles. TCRdb called the 5' RACE reads again in MiXCR, with one record for every CDR3 protein. The table has about a million distinct CDR3 sequences, about 51% seen once. Worth noting for this clonotype: Its cognate antigen is unknown.

Per the germline V gene, CDR1 is LNHDA and CDR2 is SQIVND (reference sequence). The CDR3 consists of 15 residues. The TCR comes from a woman aged 55-75 years in good health. Sequencing was done on a sample of blood. V and J are TRBV19 and TRBJ2-7; D not certain. The end of the DNA is better explained by TRBJ2-5, so the J call may be wrong. CDR3 residues: CASSIRTPIGETQYF. CDR3 in DNA: TGTGCCAGTAGTATTCGCACCCCTATAGGGGAGACCCAGTACTTC.